The present T cell receptor (beta chain) was sequenced within a study of T cell responses to AZD1222 COVID-19 vaccine. Looking at the study overall: Pooling covered second doses at about 4 or about 12 weeks.

The germline gives CDR1 SEHNR, CDR2 FQNEAQ (reference sequence). CDR3 length: 16 amino acids. The V gene lost 1 base and the J gene lost 1 base, with 8 bases spanning the gap. The table lists this clone with a count of one. As yet, its antigen is unknown. Sequenced by immunoSEQ multiplex PCR; TCRdb stores in-frame clones only, minus some. The sample holds roughly 130,000 clones; about 86% are singletons and the top ten take about 12%. Study-wide results and caveats: It should be noted that donors were predominantly white British and more often female, and clonal diversity was possibly underestimated. Increased Spike-specific TCR breadth and depth were observed after two AZD1222 doses.

The genes are TRBV7-9 and TRBJ1-6, with D unresolved. Here the sequenced sample was peripheral blood, taken on day 0 of AZD1222 vaccination. The sequence was collected from an adult in good health. The CDR3 loop reads CASSLDWGSYNSPLHF. The CDR3 bases are TGTGCCAGCAGCTTAGATTGGGGTTCCTATAATTCACCCCTCCACTTT.